This T cell receptor (beta chain) was profiled in a study of T cell responses to AZD1222 COVID-19 vaccine (dated by TCRdb to about 2021). Study-level background: AZD1222 recipients given second doses at about 4 weeks or at about 12 weeks were pooled, since spike-specific TCR depth and breadth were not found to differ between the two schedules. TCR sequencing covered roughly 230 trial participants: 200 to 210 given two doses of AZD1222 and some 25 given two doses of MenACWY control vaccine. Enrollment into the trials was organized by age into subgroups of 18-55, 56-69 and 70-plus years, and those subgroups contained roughly 150, 30 and 60 TCR-sequenced participants, respectively. What the work shows at the level of the full study, not this receptor alone: Nearly half of unique spike-specific TCRs reportedly recognized epitopes outside regions mutated in the B.1.351 and B.1.1.7 variants. Because no samples from the day 14 peak response were available, repertoires could be characterized only after the peak T cell response. Only 5 to 7 AZD1222 recipients were SARS-CoV-2 seropositive at baseline, limiting conclusions about previously exposed vaccinees. In the small 56-69-year group, the increase in depth fell short of significance, most likely because of low power. Vaccine-associated CD4 TCRs spanned the whole spike protein, with dominant responses in regions 160-218 and 743-854. Most participants were white British and females outnumbered males, and the authors suggested that clonal diversity may have been underestimated. Spike-specific TCR breadth and depth rose significantly after two AZD1222 doses compared with day 0 and with MenACWY recipients.

The CDR3 regions of human TCRbeta chains were subjected to immunosequencing. Concerning the study's data processing: TCRs in the repertoires were matched against a reference library of SARS-CoV-2-specific TCRs that had been generated with the MIRA antigen-specificity platform. Breadth meant the fraction of unique TCRs that were SARS-CoV-2-associated, whereas depth meant the fraction of total T cells that were SARS-CoV-2-associated. Each spike-specific TCR was assigned to its reactive spike region and to a CD4 or CD8 class using the MIRA data. Log10-transformed breadth and depth values were compared by one-way ANOVA with Sidak's multiple comparisons tests. TCRdb's version of the immuneACCESS table is confined to in-frame rearrangements and falls short of the full clone set. An unresolved V gene accounts for under half of the shortfall where checked; the remainder is of unknown origin. Clone size and V and J calls were adopted from that table, with D and trimming inferred from the DNA. The sample data list some 150,000 clones, and less than 95% of these were observed just once. The ten largest clones take up roughly 1.9% of the sample.

Based on the germline V gene, the CDR1 and CDR2 sequences are SGHDN and FVKESK. The CDR3 holds 15 amino acids from the cysteine to the phenylalanine. Only the CDR3 portion is preserved as DNA: 45 bases, with reading frame beginning at the first base. After removal of 3 bases from V and 5 bases from J, the junction retains 9 bases not matched to a gene. The sample's time point label is to be understood as: baseline before first vaccination. The vaccinee samples were drawn from two UK trials, COV001 and COV002, one of which was a single-blind randomized controlled phase 2/3 trial testing AZD1222 (ChAdOx1 nCoV-19) in healthy adults. Trial participant PBMC samples were collected at day 0 and day 28 after the second dose for TCRbeta chain sequencing. This clone was found once. Which antigen it targets is not known. No base quality values were provided; no much bigger clone lies one nucleotide off.

This specimen consisted of peripheral blood, obtained on day 0 of AZD1222 vaccination. The clonotype originates from an adult in good health. This chain joins TRBV14 to TRBJ1-2, with 7 bases matching TRBD1. The CDR3 here reads CASSQGQPFWYGYTF. The DNA reads TGTGCCAGCAGCCAGGGACAGCCCTTCTGGTATGGCTACACCTTC.